This TCR beta chain was identified during a study of shared clonotypes between healthy human individuals. The donor cohort consisted entirely of Caucasian adults residing in Nashville, Tennessee. Without sorting, samples used 75 million to 100 million PBMCs for genomic DNA. Trimming removed 7 bases at V and 0 bases at J, with 13 bases between. CDR1 is MNHNY and CDR2 is SVGAGI in the germline V gene (reference sequence). CDR3 size: 15 residues. About this clone itself: Antigen: not known.

Study findings and constraints: Expectations were that clonotype sharing among donors would be affected by sequencing depth.

The data were produced by immunoSEQ multiplex PCR, yet TCRdb's version contains in-frame clones alone and is incomplete. Counted here are a few hundred thousand clones, roughly 78% occurring once; the ten biggest clones make up about 12%. This TCR was recovered from a woman aged 35 to 49 in good health. Some clones in this sample may be carry-over from other donors' samples. The chain uses TRBV6-6 and TRBJ2-4; unclear D gene. The sequenced sample was PBMCs. CDR3 coding DNA: TGTGCCAGCACCCCCTCGAGCGTAGCCAAAAACATTCAGTACTTC. It is translated as CASTPSSVAKNIQYF.